This T cell receptor beta chain is from a study of technical replicates of blood from a few donors. The table came from immunoSEQ multiplex PCR; TCRdb's copy has only in-frame clones and leaves some out. The top ten hold 4% to 5.5% of the sample, which has under 75,000 clones, 86% seen once. Germline CDR1 is MDHEN and CDR2 is SYDVKM. The CDR3 contains 15 residues. The V gene lost 6 bases and the J gene lost 0 bases, with 14 bases spanning the gap. Material: PBMCs. The chain recombines TRBV28 with TRBJ2-5, with D perhaps matching TRBD1 (6 bases). This TCR derives from a human donor in good health. Some clones in this sample may be carry-over from other donors' samples. This chain's CDR3 is CASSYRQAYQETQYF. CDR3 DNA: TGTGCCAGCAGCTATCGACAGGCGTACCAAGAGACCCAGTACTTC.